A selection of T cell receptor beta chains follows, all from one sample in a study of blood T cell repertoires in COVID-19. Using immunoSEQ multiplex PCR, the repertoire was profiled, and TCRdb retains in-frame clones only, with some absent. Of around 67,000 clones in the sample, about three quarters were seen once. The sequenced material came from peripheral blood. The receptors derive from a human donor in a cohort sampled during active COVID-19. Both conserved end residues are part of each CDR3. The size entry is marked missing in some rows and otherwise reads once, few, many or a size class.

length	size	V	J	CDR3
11	NA	TRBV4-2	TRBJ1-2	CASRRERGYTF
15	NA	TRBV4-1	TRBJ2-1	CASSQDGTTYNEQFF
15	NA	TRBV18	TRBJ2-7	CASSPPYSGWDEQYF
14	few	TRBV6-1	TRBJ2-3	CASSEGAPTDTQYF
13	few	TRBV7-2	TRBJ2-5	CASSRGLQETQYF
13	NA	TRBV9	TRBJ2-2	CASSPNSPGELFF
15	NA	TRBV15	TRBJ1-4	CATSRLGGTNEKLFF
15	NA	TRBV9	TRBJ2-5	CASSVDGSPGETQYF
16	NA	TRBV9	TRBJ1-2	CASSVEGHATNYGYTF
11	NA	TRBV28	TRBJ1-4	CASLDREKLFF
15	NA	TRBV28	TRBJ2-7	CASSFPTGGKYEQYF
14	NA	TRBV18	TRBJ2-1	CASSPRTGSNEQFF
15	NA	TRBV14	TRBJ2-7	CASSPGLAGFYEQYF
11	NA	TRBV28	TRBJ1-3	CATGAGNTIYF
16	NA	TRBV3-1/TRBV3-2	TRBJ2-3	CASSQPGHRFGDTQYF
14	NA	TRBV5-1	TRBJ2-3	CASSSGQYTDTQYF
15	NA	TRBV11-3	TRBJ2-2	CASSSYVRDTGELFF
12	NA	TRBV30	TRBJ2-7	CAWSVGGYEQYF
16	NA	TRBV27	TRBJ2-2	CASSPMTGYYTGELFF
15	NA	TRBV27	TRBJ1-2	CASSLSQTDFYGYTF
15	NA	TRBV18	TRBJ1-1	CASSPSGGGDTEAFF
13	NA	TRBV28	TRBJ1-5	CASRGTGGQPQHF
11	NA	TRBV7-2	TRBJ2-3	CASSFADTQYF
13	NA	TRBV15	TRBJ2-2	CAVATRNTGELFF
18	NA	TRBV3-1/TRBV3-2	TRBJ2-3	CASSQGGTSSPRGDTQYF
14	NA	TRBV6-5	TRBJ1-1	CASSYPGQVGEAFF
13	NA	TRBV7-9	TRBJ2-7	CASSTFIQVEQYF
14	NA	TRBV18	TRBJ2-1	CASYIGGSYNEQFF
18	NA	TRBV23-1	TRBJ1-2	CASSQYLYRSGPQGGYTF
16	NA	TRBV7-2	TRBJ2-7	CASSLGSSGRVYEQYF
14	NA	TRBV4-1	TRBJ1-6	CASSQYDRNSPLHF
12	NA	TRBV19	TRBJ1-6	CASSTAGGALHF
11	once	TRBV6-1	TRBJ2-7	CASSSGTTQYF
16	NA	TRBV7-8	TRBJ2-2	CASSFTSGRAGGELFF
14	NA	TRBV7-8	TRBJ1-1	CASSNRDRDTEAFF
16	NA	TRBV28	TRBJ2-2	CASSLESFRVTGELFF
18	NA	TRBV7-9	TRBJ2-7	CASSSGQGAGLPSYEQYF
15	NA	TRBV30	TRBJ1-5	CAWSQTGSFNQPQHF
15	NA	TRBV19	TRBJ2-1	CASADRGQGYQVEFF
15	NA	TRBV7-3	TRBJ2-1	CASSFGVAGDVEQFF
15	NA	TRBV30	TRBJ2-7	CAWGGELDRSYEQYF
15	NA	TRBV15	TRBJ2-4	CATSRDLISPDIQYF
12	NA	TRBV5-4	TRBJ2-1	CASGQGYNEQFF
14	NA	TRBV19	TRBJ1-5	CASIADRGSQPQHF
15	NA	TRBV28	TRBJ2-1	CASSLNRGLNNEQFF
17	NA	TRBV21-1	TRBJ2-7	CASSPRLPTSGHYEQYF
13	NA	TRBV20-1	TRBJ1-1	CSASGGAGSEAFF
15	NA	TRBV7-2	TRBJ2-7	CASSPFRGSDHEQYF
15	NA	TRBV7-6	TRBJ2-5	CASSLGVRGTETQYF